These 29 T cell receptor beta chains originate from one sample sequenced in a study of cytomegalovirus exposure and HLA in healthy donors. Assay: immunoSEQ multiplex PCR; the TCRdb copy retains only in-frame clones and omits some. The sample has 150,000 or so clones, approximately 86% seen once; the top ten hold 20% to 25%. The sequencing input was PBMCs. The origin of the receptors is a man between 18 and 35 years old in good health and CMV-seropositive.

This clone was recorded a few times. The V call is TRBV6-4, the J call TRBJ1-2; D not resolved. Trimming cost V 3 bases and J 4 bases, with 9 bases left between them. Germline V gives CDR1 MRHNA, CDR2 SNTAGT. This CDR3 is built from 13 residues. Here the CDR3 reads CASSEQFGYGYTF. Written as DNA, the CDR3 is TGTGCCAGCAGTGAACAGTTTGGCTATGGCTACACCTTC.

The V gene is TRBV18, the J gene TRBJ1-2; D may be TRBD1 (6 bases). V was cut by 6 bases and J by 3 bases, with 11 bases left in between. In germline, CDR1 is KGHSH, CDR2 LQKENI. The CDR3 sequence is 13 residues long. CDR3 in amino acids: CASSHRADYGYTF. The DNA for the CDR3 is TGTGCCAGCTCCCACAGGGCAGACTATGGCTACACCTTC.

The J gene is TRBJ1-2, the V gene TRBV5-1; 9 positions match TRBD1. The CDR3 is made up of 16 amino acids. The germline V gene has CDR1 SGHRS and CDR2 YFSETQ. The trim removed 0 bases at V and 5 bases at J, leaving 8 bases unmatched. This CDR3 reads CASSLAPTGGWYGYTF. The DNA for the CDR3 is TGCGCCAGCAGCTTGGCCCCGACAGGGGGTTGGTATGGCTACACCTTC.

The rearrangement joins TRBV19 to TRBJ2-7; 13 bases line up with TRBD2. This CDR3 is 18 amino acids long. Germline-derived CDR1 and CDR2 are LNHDA and SQIVND (reference sequence). Trimming at V came to 3 bases and at J to 2 bases, leaving 10 bases not matched to a gene. This CDR3 reads CASSIPSKTSGRTYEQYF. CDR3 coding DNA: TGTGCCAGTAGTATCCCGTCCAAGACTAGCGGGAGGACCTACGAGCAGTACTTC.

The chain joins TRBV7-2 to TRBJ2-1, with 10 bases lining up with TRBD1. The J segment lost 6 bases and the V segment lost 5 bases, leaving 7 bases of the junction unmatched. This CDR3 region has 15 residues. CDR1 is SGHTA, CDR2 FQGNSA, per germline. The CDR3 coding sequence is TGTGCCAGCAGCGACGCGGGACAGGGGCGCAATGAGCAGTTCTTC. It encodes CASSDAGQGRNEQFF.

The genes are TRBV5-1 and TRBJ1-4; the D gene is possibly TRBD1 (5 bases). Trimming shortened V by 2 bases and J by 2 bases, and 13 bases separated the two germline ends. Germline CDR1 is SGHRS and CDR2 is YFSETQ. The CDR3 runs to 16 residues. The CDR3 here is CASSFQARVTNEKLFF. The CDR3, as DNA: TGCGCCAGCAGCTTTCAGGCCAGGGTCACTAATGAAAAACTGTTTTTT.

The V call is TRBV14, the J call TRBJ1-1; D possibly corresponds to TRBD1 (6 bases). This CDR3 is built from 14 residues. CDR1 is SGHDN, CDR2 FVKESK, per germline. Trimming cost V 5 bases and J 5 bases, with 15 bases left between them. The chain's CDR3 is CASSKRAGATEAFF. The CDR3 nucleotides are TGTGCCAGCAGCAAAAGGGCAGGGGCGACTGAAGCTTTCTTT.

V usage is TRBV5-6 and J usage is TRBJ1-1; D unclear. The germline V gene encodes CDR1 SGHDT and CDR2 YYEEEE. This CDR3 contains 13 residues. The V gene lost 4 bases and the J gene lost 4 bases, with 11 bases spanning the gap. The CDR3 sequence: CASSQFGGTEAFF. The CDR3 coding sequence is TGTGCCAGCAGCCAGTTCGGAGGCACTGAAGCTTTCTTT.

V usage is TRBV6-5 and J usage is TRBJ1-2; TRBD1 is a possible D gene (6 bases). V was shortened by 7 bases and J by 4 bases, with 19 bases between the two germline ends. The germline CDR1 and CDR2 sequences are MNHEY and SVGAGI. The CDR3 runs to 15 residues. CDR3 residues: CASTPGRGRTYGYTF. CDR3 DNA: TGTGCCAGCACCCCGGGGAGGGGGAGGACCTATGGCTACACCTTC.

This sequence joins TRBV6-6 and TRBJ2-7; D might be TRBD1 (6 bases). This CDR3 has 12 residues. Germline V gene lookup returns CDR1 MNHNY and CDR2 SVGAGI (reference sequence). Deletions cut 6 bases from V and 6 bases from J, with 12 bases between. CDR3 in DNA: TGTGCCAGCAGAACACAGGGAGTCGAGCAGTACTTC. Its protein is CASRTQGVEQYF.

V usage is TRBV7-2 and J usage is TRBJ1-1, with D perhaps matching TRBD1 (5 bases). This CDR3 contains 15 residues. V was cut by 1 base and J by 0 bases, with 9 bases left in between. Per the germline V gene, CDR1 is SGHTA and CDR2 is FQGNSA. CDR3 sequence: CASSLEAGLNTEAFF. For the CDR3, the DNA is TGTGCCAGCAGCTTAGAGGCAGGGTTGAACACTGAAGCTTTCTTT.

The V gene is TRBV6-5, the J gene TRBJ2-4; 10 nucleotides agree with TRBD1. This CDR3 contains 15 residues. Germline-derived CDR1 and CDR2 are MNHEY and SVGAGI. V was clipped by 4 bases and J by 7 bases; unmatched bases: 7. CDR3 bases: TGTGCCAGCAGTTGGGGGGGGACAGGGGTTAACATTCAGTACTTC. It specifies CASSWGGTGVNIQYF.

The chain is built from TRBV4-3 and TRBJ2-1, with TRBD2 matching over 7 bases. The germline V gene encodes CDR1 LGHNA and CDR2 YSLEER. The V and J ends lost 0 bases and 4 bases, in that order; junction bases with no gene match: 6. This CDR3 region has 16 residues. This chain's CDR3 is CASSQDLVGGYNEQFF. The DNA of the CDR3 is TGCGCCAGCAGCCAAGATCTGGTCGGGGGGTACAATGAGCAGTTCTTC.

The rearrangement joins TRBV10-2 to TRBJ1-5, with TRBD1 as a possible D gene (5 bases). CDR1 and CDR2 (germline): WSHSY, SAAADI. V was cut by 4 bases and J by 6 bases, with 13 bases left in between. CDR3 size: 14 residues. Written as DNA, the CDR3 is TGCGCCAGCAGTGTCGCAGGGCAGGGTCAGCCCCAGCATTTT. Translation: CASSVAGQGQPQHF.

CDR3 amino acids: CASSGAREANEQFF. DNA of the CDR3: TGTGCCAGTAGTGGCGCGCGGGAGGCCAATGAGCAGTTCTTC. The J gene is TRBJ2-1, the V gene TRBV19; 8 bases line up with TRBD2. Germline V gives CDR1 LNHDA, CDR2 SQIVND (reference sequence). The length of the CDR3 is 14 residues. V trimming: 5 bases; J trimming: 6 bases; junction bases outside the gene matches: 6.

The chain joins TRBV7-2 to TRBJ1-2; tentative D call: TRBD1 (6 bases). The CDR3 has 14 amino acids. Trimming shortened V by 5 bases and J by 8 bases, and 18 bases separated the two germline ends. Germline V CDR1 and CDR2: SGHTA, FQGNSA. The CDR3 spells CASSPRTAHGGYTF. As DNA, the CDR3 is TGTGCCAGCAGCCCGCGGACAGCACACGGGGGCTACACCTTC.

Note on this clone: Within the sample, other DNA sequences also encode this same CDR3. In nucleotides, the CDR3 is TGTGCCTGGAGTACCTCGGTCGGGGGTCAGCCCCAGCATTTT. This gives the protein CAWSTSVGGQPQHF. The chain joins TRBV30 to TRBJ1-5, with D possibly matching TRBD1 (5 bases). The CDR3 is 14 residues long. Trimming removed 2 bases at V and 6 bases at J, with 14 bases between. Germline CDR1 reads GTSNPN; CDR2 reads SVGIG (reference sequence). Filled out from reference TRBV30 and TRBJ1-5, the complete variable domain reads SQTIHQWPATLVQPVGSPLSLECTVEGTSNPNLYWYRQAAGRGLQLLFYSVGIGQISSEVPQNLSASRPQDRQFILSSKKLLLSDSGFYLCAWSTSVGGQPQHFGDGTRLSIL.

The chain has TRBV4-3 and TRBJ2-5; 10 bases map to TRBD2. Trimming took 4 bases from V and 5 from J; bases not matched to a gene: 7. The germline V gene encodes CDR1 LGHNA and CDR2 YSLEER. This CDR3 is 15 amino acids long. CDR3 sequence reads: CASSRQRGGVETQYF. CDR3 coding DNA: TGCGCCAGCAGCCGTCAGCGGGGGGGCGTGGAGACCCAGTACTTC.

The chain is built from TRBV19 and TRBJ1-5; D remains ambiguous. The CDR3 consists of 16 residues. Trimming shortened V by 8 bases and J by 5 bases, and 22 bases separated the two germline ends. Looked up from germline, CDR1 is LNHDA and CDR2 is SQIVND (reference sequence). CDR3 sequence: CASSPRAADYYQPQHF. The CDR3 DNA follows: TGTGCCAGTTCGCCGCGGGCAGCTGACTACTATCAGCCCCAGCATTTT.

This chain links TRBV27 with TRBJ2-7; 8 nucleotides align to TRBD2. After removal of 0 bases from V and 0 bases from J, the junction contained 1 base not matched to a gene. Germline CDR1 MNHEY, CDR2 SMNVEV (reference sequence). The CDR3 extends over 15 amino acids. Here the CDR3 reads CASSLSSGSSYEQYF. DNA of the CDR3: TGTGCCAGCAGTTTATCGAGCGGGAGCTCCTACGAGCAGTACTTC.

The rearrangement joins TRBV5-1 to TRBJ1-3, with D tentatively TRBD1 (6 bases). This CDR3 comprises 16 residues. The germline V and J ends were trimmed by 3 bases and 0 bases, with 13 bases remaining between them. Germline-derived CDR1 and CDR2 are SGHRS and YFSETQ. CDR3 DNA: TGCGCCAGCAGCTCCCAGGGGCCCCTCTCTGGAAACACCATATATTTT. It yields the protein CASSSQGPLSGNTIYF.

The chain uses TRBV7-2 and TRBJ2-1; TRBD1 is a possible D gene (5 bases). The CDR3 spans 12 residues. Trimming left V 1 base short and J 7 bases short, with 5 bases between. Germline CDR1 reads SGHTA; CDR2 reads FQGNSA. The CDR3 DNA reads TGTGCCAGCAGCTTAGGGACAAATGAGCAGTTCTTC. Translating it yields CASSLGTNEQFF.

The rearrangement links TRBV30 to TRBJ1-1; the D is unclear. This CDR3 contains 12 residues. CDR1 and CDR2 from the germline V gene are GTSNPN and SVGIG (reference sequence). CDR3 coding DNA: TGTGCTAGAGAACAAGTGGGCAGTGAAGCTTTCTTT. Its translation is CAREQVGSEAFF.

The chain couples TRBV11-2 to TRBJ1-3; 7 bases are a match to TRBD1. The germline gives CDR1 SGHAT, CDR2 FQNNGV. CDR3 length equals 16 residues. Trimming removed 5 bases from V and 0 bases from J; junction bases left unmatched: 7. Written as DNA, the CDR3 is TGTGCCAGCAGCCACGGACAGGCTTACTCTGGAAACACCATATATTTT. As protein: CASSHGQAYSGNTIYF.

V usage is TRBV6-5 and J usage is TRBJ2-7; D might be TRBD1 (6 bases). The CDR3 loop spans 15 amino acids. V gave up 5 bases and J gave up 4 bases, with 18 bases separating them. Germline V gives CDR1 MNHEY, CDR2 SVGAGI. The CDR3 DNA reads as TGTGCCAGCAGTCCCCCCAACGCAGGGGTTTACGAGCAGTACTTC. Its translation: CASSPPNAGVYEQYF.

The CDR3 protein is CARTYRGPDTGELFF. The CDR3 DNA reads as TGTGCCCGCACCTACAGGGGGCCGGACACCGGGGAGCTGTTTTTT. This chain links TRBV30 with TRBJ2-2, with TRBD1 matching 9 bases. The CDR3 extends over 15 amino acids. Germline CDR1 and CDR2: GTSNPN and SVGIG (reference sequence). V trimming: 8 bases; J trimming: 3 bases; junction bases outside the gene matches: 10.

The chain's CDR3 is CASSPAGGRTPDTQYF. In DNA, the CDR3 is TGTGCCAGCAGCCCGGCGGGCGGGAGGACCCCAGATACGCAGTATTTT. The gene calls are TRBV7-2 and TRBJ2-3; 8 bases match TRBD2. Germline lookup yields CDR1 SGHTA and CDR2 FQGNSA. V trimming: 5 bases; J trimming: 4 bases; junction bases outside the gene matches: 11. The CDR3 spans 16 residues.

The chain uses TRBV29-1 and TRBJ2-6; possible D gene TRBD1, 8 bases. Trimming took 8 bases from V and 0 from J, leaving 14 bases between them. Germline V lookup: CDR1 SQVTM, CDR2 ANQGSEA. The CDR3 is made up of 15 amino acids. The CDR3 nucleotides read TGCAGCCCGACAGGGGACTACTCTGGGGCCAACGTCCTGACTTTC. Translated: CSPTGDYSGANVLTF.

The rearrangement joins TRBV27 to TRBJ1-1; D unresolved. V lost 5 bases and J 11 bases, leaving 9 bases between the germline ends. CDR1 MNHEY and CDR2 SMNVEV come from the germline V gene (reference sequence). There are 10 residues in the CDR3. This chain's CDR3 is CASSQTGAFF. The CDR3 coding sequence is TGTGCCAGCAGTCAAACCGGGGCTTTCTTT.